The subject of this entry is one T cell receptor beta chain. Its specificity is unknown. This sample stems from a study of OX40 agonist ivuxolimab in advanced cancers. At the level of the study: Patients received ivuxolimab, an intravenous treatment, every 2 weeks at 0.01 to 10 mg/kg. General observations from the study: Among T cells, CD8+ cells averaged more expanded clones than CD4+ cells.

Some clones are missing from TCRdb's copy, which holds only in-frame ones; the method was immunoSEQ multiplex PCR. This table holds roughly 100,000 clones, about nine tenths found once. The germline CDR1 and CDR2 sequences are SNHLY and FYNNEI. This CDR3 is 13 amino acids long. Trimming shortened V by 11 bases and J by 6 bases, and 16 bases separated the two germline ends. The chain combines TRBV2 with TRBJ1-4, with D hard to call. The sample consisted of CD4+ or CD8+ T cells sorted from blood, taken in a trial of the OX40 agonist ivuxolimab. This sequence originates from an adult with an advanced solid tumor such as melanoma, head and neck, liver or kidney cancer. The CDR3 DNA sequence: TGTGCCGCCTTTGGCCTTAAGTATGAAAAACTGTTTTTT. Its protein product is CAAFGLKYEKLFF.